These 27 T cell receptor beta chains were all obtained from the same sample, sequenced in a study of blood T cell repertoires in COVID-19. Sequenced by immunoSEQ multiplex PCR; TCRdb stores in-frame clones only, minus some. Here the sample spans tens of thousands of clones, approximately 80% being singletons. The sample consisted of peripheral blood. The receptor set was obtained from a woman aged 55-69 years with acute or convalescent COVID-19.

In this sample, this clone turned up once. The genes are TRBV7-9 and TRBJ1-3; D may be TRBD1 (5 bases). V shed 4 bases and J shed 4 bases, with 11 bases lying between them. This CDR3 contains 14 residues. Germline V gives CDR1 SEHNR, CDR2 FQNEAQ (reference sequence). The CDR3 coding sequence is TGTGCCAGCAGCTCCGCAGGGTACGGAAACACCATATATTTT. Its protein product is CASSSAGYGNTIYF. The whole variable domain, remainder taken from reference TRBV7-9 and TRBJ1-3, is DTGVSQNPRHKITKRGQNVTFRCDPISEHNRLYWYRQTLGQGPEFLTYFQNEAQLEKSRLLSDRFSAERPKGSFSTLEIQRTEQGDSAMYLCASSSAGYGNTIYFGEGSWLTVV.

The chain recombines TRBV13 with TRBJ2-2; D may be TRBD1 (6 bases). Germline loops: CDR1 PRHDT, CDR2 FYEKMQ (reference sequence). V lost 2 bases to trimming and J lost 0 bases, with 10 bases between them. The CDR3 length is 16 residues. Written as DNA, the CDR3 is TGTGCCAGCAGCTTATACAGGGCGTCGAACACCGGGGAGCTGTTTTTT. This codes for CASSLYRASNTGELFF.

The chain links TRBV7-9 to TRBJ1-2, with TRBD1 as a possible D gene (6 bases). CDR1 SEHNR and CDR2 FQNEAQ come from the germline V gene (reference sequence). With 5 bases removed from V and 7 bases from J, the gap between germline ends came to 20 bases. The CDR3 contains 15 residues. In nucleotides, the CDR3 is TGTGCCAGCAGCCCCCGGGACACCAGTAGCAGTGGCTACACCTTC. This translates into CASSPRDTSSSGYTF.

This clone was counted once. The J gene is TRBJ1-1, the V gene TRBV7-2; D is uncertain. CDR1 SGHTA and CDR2 FQGNSA come from the germline V gene. The CDR3 loop spans 13 amino acids. With 1 base removed from V and 5 bases from J, the gap between germline ends came to 8 bases. The CDR3 sequence: CASSLGRQTEAFF. Here the CDR3 DNA reads TGTGCCAGCAGCTTAGGTCGCCAGACTGAAGCTTTCTTT.

This chain links TRBV5-1 with TRBJ1-2; 8 nucleotides agree with TRBD1. This CDR3 contains 13 residues. Germline V gene lookup returns CDR1 SGHRS and CDR2 YFSETQ. Unmatched junction bases numbered 2, after V lost 4 bases and J lost 3 bases. CDR3 sequence: CASSGQGYYGYTF. In nucleotides, the CDR3 is TGCGCCAGCAGCGGACAGGGATACTATGGCTACACCTTC.

The gene calls are TRBV10-3 and TRBJ1-4, with 10 nucleotides matching TRBD1. The V segment lost 6 bases and the J segment 5 bases; nucleotides outside the gene matches: 0. Germline V gives CDR1 ENHRY, CDR2 SYGVKD. This CDR3 spans 13 amino acids. The CDR3 protein is CAIRTGGNEKLFF. CDR3 nucleotides: TGTGCCATCAGGACAGGGGGCAATGAAAAACTGTTTTTT.

This clone was recorded only once. The CDR3 loop is CASSLALAGALGTNTGELFF. Here the CDR3 DNA reads TGTGCCAGCAGCTTGGCGTTAGCGGGGGCGTTGGGCACGAACACCGGGGAGCTGTTTTTT. V and J are TRBV5-4 and TRBJ2-2, with 9 bases that match TRBD2. The germline CDR1 and CDR2 sequences are SGHNT and YYREEE (reference sequence). J gave up 0 bases and V 0 bases, and 12 bases lay outside the gene matches. The CDR3 runs to 20 residues.

The V call is TRBV7-3, the J call TRBJ1-6, with 7 bases fitting TRBD1. CDR1 and CDR2 from the germline V gene are SGHTA and FQGTGA. Trimming cost V 5 bases and J 7 bases; bases outside gene matches: 5. The CDR3 extends over 14 amino acids. CDR3 DNA: TGTGCCAGCAGCCCCGGGACAGCAAATTCACCCCTCCACTTT. Protein sequence: CASSPGTANSPLHF.

This clone was recorded once. The chain couples TRBV18 to TRBJ1-1, with 10 nucleotides matching TRBD1. This CDR3 is built from 15 residues. Germline lookup yields CDR1 KGHSH and CDR2 LQKENI. Germline trimming cut 4 bases from V and 1 base from J; bases unmatched to any gene: 3. The CDR3 protein is CASSRDRGSNTEAFF. CDR3 coding DNA: TGTGCCAGCTCACGGGACAGGGGATCGAACACTGAAGCTTTCTTT.

The chain uses TRBV30 and TRBJ1-1; the D is unclear. V lost 7 bases, J lost 2 bases, and 14 bases lay in between. The CDR3 has 13 residues. Germline V gene sequence: CDR1 GTSNPN, CDR2 SVGIG (reference sequence). The CDR3 sequence is CALAGEYNTEAFF. The DNA for the CDR3 is TGTGCCTTGGCTGGGGAGTATAACACTGAAGCTTTCTTT.

The V gene is TRBV7-9, the J gene TRBJ1-1, with 7 bases that match TRBD1. The CDR3 is made up of 14 amino acids. Germline CDR1 reads SEHNR; CDR2 reads FQNEAQ (reference sequence). With V trimmed by 5 bases and J by 6 bases, 9 bases remained unmatched. The DNA for the CDR3 is TGTGCCAGCAGCCACCGACAGGGAGCCCCTGAAGCTTTCTTT. Encoded protein: CASSHRQGAPEAFF.

The chain recombines TRBV6-5 with TRBJ1-1, with TRBD1 identical over 9 bases. V was clipped by 0 bases and J by 1 base; unmatched bases: 3. Germline CDR1 MNHEY, CDR2 SVGAGI. The CDR3 runs 16 residues. CDR3 DNA sequence: TGTGCCAGCAGTTACTCTTTGGGACAGGGGAACACTGAAGCTTTCTTT. Translated, it gives CASSYSLGQGNTEAFF.

The rearrangement links TRBV6-5 to TRBJ1-4, with D unresolved. Trimming took off 7 bases at V and 3 bases at J, with 9 bases between the two ends. In germline, CDR1 is MNHEY, CDR2 SVGAGI. The CDR3 extends over 13 amino acids. CDR3 sequence reads: CASTRGPNEKLFF. The CDR3 DNA is TGTGCCAGCACCCGAGGTCCTAATGAAAAACTGTTTTTT.

The chain recombines TRBV6-5 with TRBJ1-4; tentative D call: TRBD1 (6 bases). The CDR3 length is 13 residues. V was trimmed by 6 bases and J by 6 bases, leaving 11 bases between them. Germline lookup yields CDR1 MNHEY and CDR2 SVGAGI. The CDR3 sequence: CASRARTDEKLFF. The CDR3 bases are TGTGCCAGCAGGGCAAGGACAGATGAAAAACTGTTTTTT.

The V call is TRBV3-1 (or the pseudogene TRBV3-2), the J call TRBJ1-6, with TRBD1 as a possible D gene (5 bases). V was pared by 2 bases and J by 13 bases, with 12 bases between. This CDR3 is built from 13 residues. Germline assignment: CDR1 LGHDT and CDR2 YNNKEL (reference sequence). The CDR3 nucleotides are TGTGCCAGCAGCCAAAGCGGGGCTGATCCCCTCCACTTT. It codes for CASSQSGADPLHF.

The rearrangement joins TRBV12-3 or TRBV12-4 to TRBJ2-7; D gene unclear. V lost 6 bases to trimming and J lost 0 bases, with 9 bases between them. The CDR3 has 13 residues. The CDR3: CASRMFSSYEQYF. CDR3 sequence (DNA): TGTGCCAGCAGAATGTTCAGCTCCTACGAGCAGTACTTC.

This clone has only one observation. The gene calls are TRBV5-1 and TRBJ2-1; D is undetermined. The V end lost 6 bases, the J end lost 5 bases, and 12 bases lay between the germline ends. CDR1 is SGHRS, CDR2 YFSETQ, per germline. This CDR3 comprises 13 residues. The CDR3 reads CASKSGANNEQFF. The CDR3 DNA reads as TGCGCCAGCAAATCTGGAGCTAACAATGAGCAGTTCTTC.

V gene TRBV29-1 combines with J gene TRBJ1-1; D call uncertain. Trimming stripped 0 bases from V and 9 bases from J, with 11 bases between. Germline V gene data show CDR1 as SQVTM and CDR2 as ANQGSEA. The CDR3 is made up of 12 amino acids. CDR3 sequence: CSVEEGGRQAFF. Written as DNA, the CDR3 is TGCAGCGTTGAAGAAGGCGGTAGGCAAGCTTTCTTT. Based on the CDR3 plus reference TRBV29-1 and TRBJ1-1, the full variable domain is SAVISQKPSRDICQRGTSLTIQCQVDSQVTMMFWYRQQPGQSLTLIATANQGSEATYESGFVIDKFPISRPNLTFSTLTVSNMSPEDSSIYLCSVEEGGRQAFFGQGTRLTVV.

V usage is TRBV5-1 and J usage is TRBJ1-1, with 10 bases identical to TRBD1. The CDR3 spans 15 residues. The V and J ends lost 4 bases and 4 bases, in that order; junction bases with no gene match: 7. From germline, CDR1 is SGHRS and CDR2 YFSETQ. The CDR3 is CASSPRDRGTTEAFF. The CDR3 DNA reads as TGCGCCAGCAGCCCGCGGGACAGGGGAACCACTGAAGCTTTCTTT.

The genes are TRBV5-1 and TRBJ1-4, with a weak D call TRBD1 (6 bases). The V and J ends lost 4 bases and 7 bases respectively, with 11 bases between them. This CDR3 region has 13 residues. Germline lookup yields CDR1 SGHRS and CDR2 YFSETQ. CDR3 sequence reads: CASSPDRPEKLFF. The CDR3 DNA follows: TGCGCCAGCAGCCCGGACAGACCTGAAAAACTGTTTTTT.

The rearrangement uses TRBV7-3 and TRBJ1-1; TRBD1 agrees at 8 bases. J gave up 4 bases and V 5 bases, and 9 bases lay outside the gene matches. CDR3 size: 15 residues. Germline loops: CDR1 SGHTA, CDR2 FQGTGA. CDR3 in amino acids: CASSPQGARGTEAFF. In DNA, the CDR3 is TGTGCCAGCAGCCCTCAGGGGGCTAGGGGCACTGAAGCTTTCTTT.

The chain combines TRBV10-2 with TRBJ2-2; possibly TRBD1 for D (6 bases). V was trimmed by 10 bases and J by 6 bases, leaving 15 bases between them. The CDR3 totals 13 residues. The germline gives CDR1 WSHSY, CDR2 SAAADI. The CDR3 is CATEGDGPGELFF. CDR3 DNA sequence: TGCGCCACCGAGGGGGACGGGCCCGGGGAGCTGTTTTTT.

The J gene is TRBJ1-2, the V gene TRBV6-5, with TRBD1 matching 12 bases. Per the germline V gene, CDR1 is MNHEY and CDR2 is SVGAGI. V lost 8 bases, J lost 2 bases, and 3 bases stayed unmatched. This CDR3 has 14 residues. In nucleotides, the CDR3 is TGTGCCAGCGGGGGGACAGGGGGCAACTATGGCTACACCTTC. Protein product: CASGGTGGNYGYTF.

The chain links TRBV20-1 to TRBJ1-5, with 9 bases lining up with TRBD1. The CDR3 runs 15 residues. CDR1 is DFQATT and CDR2 is SNEGSKA in the germline V gene (reference sequence). Losses at the gene ends were 3 bases for V and 4 bases for J; bases not matched to a gene: 7. This CDR3 reads CSASTGGAVNQPQHF. CDR3 DNA: TGCAGTGCTAGTACAGGGGGCGCGGTAAATCAGCCCCAGCATTTT.

J is TRBJ2-7 and V is TRBV2; 7 positions agree with TRBD1. CDR1 is SNHLY, CDR2 FYNNEI, per germline. V shed 1 base and J 6 bases; nucleotides not matched to a gene: 3. CDR3 length: 13 residues. The CDR3 nucleotides read TGTGCCAGCAGTGAAGTGGCAGGGGGCGAGCAGTACTTC. Translated, it gives CASSEVAGGEQYF.

The chain carries TRBV24-1 and TRBJ2-3, with D perhaps matching TRBD1 (5 bases). V was cut by 4 bases and J by 4 bases, with 8 bases left in between. Germline CDR1 KGHDR, CDR2 SFDVKD. The CDR3 has 13 residues. The CDR3 protein is CATSEGAPDTQYF. The CDR3 DNA reads TGTGCCACCAGTGAAGGGGCCCCAGATACGCAGTATTTT.

This chain links TRBV7-6 with TRBJ2-7, with TRBD1 matching over 8 bases. Germline CDR1 and CDR2: SGHVS and FNYEAQ. Trimming took 5 bases from V and 3 from J; bases not matched to a gene: 15. The CDR3 is 17 amino acids. The CDR3 DNA sequence: TGTGCCAGCAGCCGAGCCCCCTGGGGACAGGCGGGCTACGAGCAGTACTTC. Its translation is CASSRAPWGQAGYEQYF.